The present TCR beta chain was sequenced within a study of graft-versus-host responses after intestinal transplantation listed by TCRdb under 2021. About the investigation overall: The transplants that recipients received were multivisceral, liver-intestinal, or isolated intestinal. Rather than going through the commercial service, samples from three later patients were sequenced in-house on an Illumina MiSeq and processed with MiXCR. Donor T cell macrochimerism was defined as a peak of at least 4% donor T cells among recipient peripheral blood mononuclear cells. The cohort enrolled 24 intestinal transplant recipients, one of whom was a retransplant, and a few patients without pretransplant specimens were excluded. Every recipient was given anti-thymocyte globulin induction, then maintenance tacrolimus and steroids for about three years. Alloreactive clones were identified by sequencing pre-transplant mixed lymphocyte reaction products and comparing these products with unstimulated pre-transplant donor and recipient T cells. After intestinal transplantation, graft-versus-host and host-versus-graft alloreactive T cell clones were followed in the graft, circulation and bone marrow using bulk TCR-beta CDR3 sequencing.

The CDR3 has 14 amino acids, counting the end cysteine and phenylalanine. Only the CDR3 DNA stays, 42 bases, in frame from base 1. CDR1 and CDR2 were assigned from the germline V gene (reference sequence) as SEHNR and FQNEAQ. The V end gives up 8 bases and the J end 0 bases, leaving 3 bases in the junction not matched to a gene. The library was generated by the immunoSEQ multiplex PCR assay. For most patients, genomic DNA was isolated using the Qiagen DNeasy Blood and Tissue Kit and was shipped frozen to Adaptive Biotechnologies for TCR sequencing. For most patients, high-throughput TCR-beta CDR3 sequencing of genomic DNA was performed by Adaptive Biotechnologies. The authors' analysis ran thus. TCR sequencing data for more than 15 patients were retrieved from Adaptive's ImmunoSEQ software; a few other patients were processed with MiXCR and VDJtools. To correct CD4 versus CD8 sorting errors, sequences present in both subsets at a frequency ratio below 5:1 were removed. CDR3 nucleotide sequences shared between donor and recipient were removed because their origin could not be assigned. At least 2-fold expansion over unstimulated cells and a minimum CFSE-low frequency of 0.002% (template counts) or 0.001% (read counts) were required for clones to be classified as alloreactive. A clone was considered mappable if detected in the sequenced pre-transplant spleen, lymph node, or MLR CFSE-low populations of the donor or recipient. The cumulative frequency of alloreactive clones was calculated as a percentage of all sequences, weighted by copy number. What TCRdb holds here is the immuneACCESS table cut down to in-frame rearrangements. Part of the clones is not present; checked against another copy, under half of the missing clones reflect an unresolved V gene, and the others are unexplained. V and J calls and clone size come straight from that table; D and trimming were deduced from the DNA. The sample includes about 81,000 clones, with more than 85% observed a single time. The ten top clones hold approximately 0.32% of the sample.

Overall study results and their limits: GvH clones were found in recipient bone marrow, and some of the GvH clones appeared earlier in ileal mucosa or blood, which is consistent with an intestinal mucosal origin. In patients with donor T cell macrochimerism, the allografts had high GvH to HvG T cell clonal ratios. The relatively low number and heterogeneity of intestinal transplant patients limited the conclusions. Early after transplant, peak levels of circulating GvH clones were associated with declines in HvG clones.

In regard to this clone: Which antigen it targets is not known. Within one base of it there is no much larger clone, and no base qualities were kept.

The intended sense of this specimen's time point label: cells obtained before transplantation from donor or recipient. CD3+CD4+ and CD3+CD8+ populations were FACS-sorted from unstimulated pre-transplant donor and recipient cells taken from spleen or lymph nodes. The sequence is built from TRBV7-9 and TRBJ2-3; 9 junctional bases match TRBD2. This TCR derives from a human donor who was the organ donor for an intestinal transplant. The source was unstimulated CD4+ T cells sorted from spleen or lymph node cells, collected before transplant. The DNA sequence reads TGTGCCAGCGCGGGGGGGCTTAGCACAGATACGCAGTATTTT. It translates to CASAGGLSTDTQYF. When the CDR3 is completed using the reference TRBV7-9 and TRBJ2-3 genes on either side, the full variable domain is DTGVSQNPRHKITKRGQNVTFRCDPISEHNRLYWYRQTLGQGPEFLTYFQNEAQLEKSRLLSDRFSAERPKGSFSTLEIQRTEQGDSAMYLCASAGGLSTDTQYFGPGTRLTVL.